Listed below are T cell receptor beta chains from one sample, sequenced in a study of naive and memory T cell subsets. TCRdb reprocessed the UMI-ligation and nested PCR reads via MiXCR and lists one record per CDR3 protein. This table holds over 30,000 distinct CDR3 sequences, around 20% found once. The sequencing sample was made of effector memory CD4+ T cells from blood. The source of these receptors is a human donor in good health. The CDR3 runs from the conserved cysteine through the conserved F or W. The order of the fields is CDR3 protein, CDR3 DNA, V gene, clone size, J gene, D gene. A D gene is named only where the DNA matches it firmly. Part of the rows lack a size; the others show once, few, many or a class for expanded clones.

CSAINSGRPTDTQYF TGCAGTGCTATAAATAGCGGGCGACCCACAGATACGCAGTATTTT TRBV20-1 - TRBJ2-3 TRBD2
CASRATGFGYEQYF TGTGCCAGCAGGGCGACGGGTTTCGGCTACGAGCAGTACTTC TRBV27 - TRBJ2-7 -
CASSPPRAGSGANVLTF TGTGCCAGCAGTCCCCCCCGGGCGGGCTCTGGGGCCAACGTCCTGACTTTC TRBV6-2/TRBV6-3 many TRBJ2-6 -
CASKPKGIGVRETQYF TGTGCCAGCAAGCCGAAGGGGATCGGGGTTCGAGAGACCCAGTACTTC TRBV28 - TRBJ2-5 -
CSARTTGRFYEQYF TGCAGTGCCAGAACGACAGGCCGATTTTACGAGCAGTACTTC TRBV20-1 few TRBJ2-7 -
CASSATGGRGNTIYF TGTGCCAGCAGCGCTACAGGGGGTCGTGGAAACACCATATATTTT TRBV9 - TRBJ1-3 TRBD1
CAISDRLAGDRKDYEQYF TGTGCCATCAGCGACCGACTAGCGGGAGACAGGAAGGACTACGAGCAGTACTTC TRBV10-3 - TRBJ2-7 TRBD2
CSAGQGGSTDTQYF TGCAGTGCCGGACAGGGCGGCAGCACAGATACGCAGTATTTT TRBV20-1 many TRBJ2-3 TRBD1
CASSFTSGANTGELFF TGCGCCAGCAGCTTTACTAGCGGGGCGAACACCGGGGAGCTGTTTTTT TRBV5-1 - TRBJ2-2 TRBD2
CASSQPAGELFF TGTGCCAGCAGTCAACCGGCCGGGGAGCTGTTTTTT TRBV6-6 few TRBJ2-2 -
CASSQVGQGNNEQFF TGTGCCAGCAGCCAAGTCGGACAGGGCAACAATGAGCAGTTCTTC TRBV4-2 - TRBJ2-1 TRBD1
CASSLSGISYNEQFF TGTGCCAGCAGCCTTAGCGGGATCTCCTACAATGAGCAGTTCTTC TRBV9 - TRBJ2-1 TRBD2
CASSGRQGLDGYTF TGTGCCAGCAGTGGAAGACAGGGTTTAGACGGCTACACCTTC TRBV28 - TRBJ1-2 TRBD1
CASSPSGAPAETQYF TGTGCCAGCAGCCCTAGCGGGGCCCCGGCAGAGACCCAGTACTTC TRBV5-4 - TRBJ2-5 TRBD2
CASSLGAGTYGYTF TGTGCCAGCAGCCTCGGGGCAGGGACCTATGGCTACACCTTC TRBV6-5 few TRBJ1-2 -
CSVPRASGTRDTQYF TGCAGTGTCCCCAGGGCTAGCGGGACTCGGGATACGCAGTATTTT TRBV20-1 few TRBJ2-3 TRBD2
CSANRQGSWSNQPQHF TGCAGTGCTAACCGACAGGGGAGTTGGAGCAATCAGCCCCAGCATTTT TRBV20-1 few TRBJ1-5 TRBD1
CASSPTSGRTVYEQYF TGTGCCAGCAGTCCGACTAGCGGGAGAACGGTCTACGAGCAGTACTTC TRBV11-2 - TRBJ2-7 TRBD2
CASSLAGIYEQYF TGTGCCAGCAGCTTGGCTGGGATCTACGAGCAGTACTTC TRBV5-4 - TRBJ2-7 -
CASSLGESYYRGQPQHF TGTGCCAGCAGCTTGGGCGAGTCTTACTATAGAGGGCAGCCCCAGCATTTT TRBV5-8 - TRBJ1-5 -
CASSASGLSSYEQYF TGTGCCAGCAGTGCTAGCGGCCTGAGCTCCTACGAGCAGTACTTC TRBV6-5 - TRBJ2-7 TRBD2
CAVGRNEQYF TGTGCTGTGGGACGGAACGAGCAGTACTTC TRBV30 few TRBJ2-7 -
CATSDGIRREGGDTQYF TGTGCCACCAGTGATGGTATAAGGCGGGAGGGTGGAGATACGCAGTATTTT TRBV24-1 - TRBJ2-3 TRBD2
CASSQDRGLTYEQYF TGCGCCAGCAGCCAAGATCGGGGCCTAACCTACGAGCAGTACTTC TRBV4-1 - TRBJ2-7 -
CASSLVMGGNQPQHF TGTGCCAGCAGTTTAGTGATGGGGGGGAATCAGCCCCAGCATTTT TRBV12-3/TRBV12-4 - TRBJ1-5 -
CAWSVPLRGVTEAFF TGTGCCTGGAGTGTACCTTTGAGGGGGGTAACTGAAGCTTTCTTT TRBV30 - TRBJ1-1 -
CSATKTSGTYNEQFF TGCAGTGCTACTAAGACTAGCGGGACTTACAATGAGCAGTTCTTC TRBV20-1 medium-sized TRBJ2-1 TRBD2
CASSLSTGPGAQHF TGTGCCAGCAGCCTAAGTACAGGGCCCGGGGCCCAGCATTTT TRBV5-5 many TRBJ1-5 -
CASSIQGTEAFF TGCGCCAGCAGCATACAGGGAACTGAAGCTTTCTTT TRBV5-1 - TRBJ1-1 -
CSARGDGGRFYNEQFF TGCAGTGCTAGAGGGGATGGGGGAAGGTTCTACAATGAGCAGTTCTTC TRBV20-1 - TRBJ2-1 -
CASGRATWVGRNQPQHF TGTGCCAGCGGACGGGCTACGTGGGTCGGGCGCAATCAGCCCCAGCATTTT TRBV28 few TRBJ1-5 -
CSARTAIYGYTF TGCAGTGCTAGGACAGCAATATATGGCTACACCTTC TRBV20-1 few TRBJ1-2 -
CSARTGAKNTEAFF TGCAGTGCCCGGACAGGGGCTAAGAACACTGAAGCTTTCTTT TRBV20-1 few TRBJ1-1 TRBD1
CASRGTLKNTEAFF TGCGCCAGCAGGGGGACCCTTAAGAACACTGAAGCTTTCTTT TRBV4-1 many TRBJ1-1 -
CSATPGTSFDNEQFF TGCAGTGCTACACCCGGGACTAGTTTTGACAATGAGCAGTTCTTC TRBV20-1 - TRBJ2-1 TRBD2
CSAFRDTGDSPLHF TGCAGTGCTTTCCGGGACACAGGCGATTCACCCCTCCACTTT TRBV20-1 many TRBJ1-6 -
CASSGTSGSKIYEQYF TGTGCCAGCAGTGGGACTAGCGGGAGTAAGATCTACGAGCAGTACTTC TRBV25-1 - TRBJ2-7 TRBD2
CASSLMGSGIVYNEQFF TGCGCCAGCAGCCTCATGGGGTCCGGGATCGTTTACAATGAGCAGTTCTTC TRBV5-1 - TRBJ2-1 -
CASRADSLYGYTF TGTGCCAGCAGGGCCGACTCCCTCTATGGCTACACCTTC TRBV6-5 many TRBJ1-2 -
CASSFRQNLVIGNRDRAGNTIYF TGTGCCAGCAGTTTTCGGCAAAATCTCGTAATTGGGAACCGGGACCGAGCGGGAAACACCATATATTTT TRBV12-3/TRBV12-4 - TRBJ1-3 -
CSVREAANTGELFF TGCAGCGTTCGGGAGGCCGCGAACACCGGGGAGCTGTTTTTT TRBV29-1 - TRBJ2-2 TRBD2
CASSLVGGRLDTQYF TGCGCCAGCAGCTTGGTCGGCGGGAGGTTGGATACGCAGTATTTT TRBV5-1 medium-sized TRBJ2-3 TRBD2
CASSREGVAQYF TGTGCCAGCAGTCGCGAGGGGGTGGCCCAGTACTTC TRBV12-3/TRBV12-4 once TRBJ2-5 -
CASSAGSSGNTIYF TGTGCCAGCAGCGCGGGAAGCTCTGGAAACACCATATATTTT TRBV9 - TRBJ1-3 -
CASNRQGENSPLHF TGTGCCAGCAACCGACAGGGGGAAAATTCACCCCTCCACTTT TRBV6-2/TRBV6-3 - TRBJ1-6 TRBD1
CASRTGGGTEAFF TGTGCCAGCAGAACTGGGGGCGGAACTGAAGCTTTCTTT TRBV27 many TRBJ1-1 -
CASSLTDTEAFF TGTGCCAGCAGTTTAACCGACACTGAAGCTTTCTTT TRBV6-2/TRBV6-3 many TRBJ1-1 -
CASRHSNEQYF TGCGCCAGCCGCCACAGTAACGAGCAGTACTTC TRBV10-2 few TRBJ2-7 -
CASSLQTGLSGNTIYF TGTGCCAGCAGCTTACAAACAGGGCTCTCTGGAAACACCATATATTTT TRBV11-2 - TRBJ1-3 -
CASSLVGTTYEQYF TGTGCCAGCAGCTTGGTAGGCACCACCTACGAGCAGTACTTC TRBV5-5 many TRBJ2-7 -
CARSLYQGTDTQYF TGTGCCAGAAGCTTATACCAGGGCACAGATACGCAGTATTTT TRBV5-3 - TRBJ2-3 -
CATSRGMSPDTQYF TGTGCCACCAGCAGAGGGATGTCCCCAGATACGCAGTATTTT TRBV15 - TRBJ2-3 -
CASSYGQGRAFF TGTGCCAGCAGTTACGGGCAGGGGCGGGCTTTCTTT TRBV6-6 few TRBJ1-1 -
CSAPGQVEVYGYTF TGCAGTGCTCCCGGACAGGTAGAGGTCTATGGCTACACCTTC TRBV20-1 few TRBJ1-2 TRBD1